A single T cell receptor beta chain is shown here with its context. Its antigen is unknown. The entry originates in a study of early T cells in non-severe SARS-CoV-2 infection. Across the whole study: Sequencing used unsorted whole-blood bulk RNA, so chains lack pairing. Whole-study findings and limits: Matching with VDJdb favored anti-spike CD8 responses (missing private and CD4 specificities).

Germline V gives CDR1 SGHRS, CDR2 YFSETQ. V shed 0 bases and J shed 5 bases, with 12 bases lying between them. The CDR3 runs to 15 residues. In the library, individual cDNA molecules carried attached unique molecular identifiers. TCRdb re-called the 5' RACE reads through MiXCR, storing one row per CDR3 protein. This table holds tens of thousands of distinct CDR3 sequences, approximately 10% found once. V and J are TRBV5-1 and TRBJ2-1, with no clear D. The source material was whole blood. This clonotype originated in an adult who was a healthcare worker with PCR-confirmed SARS-CoV-2 infection or an uninfected control (not recorded which). In DNA, the CDR3 is TGCGCCAGCAGCTTGGTCCCACCGGCGGACAATGAGCAGTTCTTC. Translation: CASSLVPPADNEQFF.